Presented here are 28 T cell receptor beta chains from one specimen sequenced in a study of beta chain features in type 1 diabetes. Every isolated RNA sample was fully reverse transcribed, so sequencing captured expressed TCRB transcripts. Assay used: immunoSEQ multiplex PCR; TCRdb lists only in-frame clones, some missing. The sample contains 810,000 or so clones, roughly 15% of which appear only once. Sequences were obtained from naive CD4+ T cells from blood. The receptors originated from a woman younger than 35 in good health.

This clone turned up a few times. The genes are TRBV6-6 and TRBJ2-4, with 14 bases lining up with TRBD2. This CDR3 spans 15 amino acids. The trim removed 8 bases at V and 6 bases at J, leaving 6 bases unmatched. Germline V gene lookup returns CDR1 MNHNY and CDR2 SVGAGI (reference sequence). CDR3 nucleotides: TGTGCCAGCCACCCCGGGACTAGCGGGAGAAACATTCAGTACTTC. Its protein is CASHPGTSGRNIQYF.

This clone was counted between two and nine times. The V call is TRBV19, the J call TRBJ2-4; TRBD1 is a possible D gene (6 bases). Germline-derived CDR1 and CDR2 are LNHDA and SQIVND (reference sequence). The CDR3 is 15 amino acids. Trimming removed 3 bases from V and 7 bases from J, with 16 bases in between. Here the CDR3 reads CASSISTGSANIQYF. The DNA of the CDR3 is TGTGCCAGTAGTATTTCCACAGGGTCGGCGAACATTCAGTACTTC.

This rearrangement joins TRBV5-1 to TRBJ1-1; a possible D gene is TRBD1 (5 bases). CDR1 is SGHRS, CDR2 YFSETQ, per germline. The CDR3 is 16 residues long. V dropped 4 bases and J dropped 0 bases, with 16 bases sitting between them. In nucleotides, the CDR3 is TGCGCCAGCAGCCTCAGGGCGAATTCCATGAACACTGAAGCTTTCTTT. It codes for CASSLRANSMNTEAFF.

V gene TRBV6-6 combines with J gene TRBJ1-2; perhaps TRBD1 as D (5 bases). The V and J ends lost 0 bases and 8 bases respectively, with 7 bases between them. In germline, CDR1 is MNHNY, CDR2 SVGAGI (reference sequence). This CDR3 is 12 amino acids long. DNA for the CDR3: TGTGCCAGCAGTTACTCAGGGGTCGGCTACACCTTC. It translates to CASSYSGVGYTF.

The chain carries TRBV10-2 and TRBJ2-3; D call uncertain. The CDR3 contains 13 residues. V gave up 4 bases and J gave up 2 bases, with 7 bases separating them. Germline CDR1 reads WSHSY; CDR2 reads SAAADI. The CDR3 sequence is CASSGRATDTQYF. The CDR3 nucleotides are TGCGCCAGCAGTGGACGGGCCACAGATACGCAGTATTTT.

The rearrangement joins TRBV2 to TRBJ1-2; TRBD1 agrees at 7 bases. This CDR3 comprises 14 residues. V was pared by 4 bases and J by 6 bases, with 8 bases of the junction left unmatched. The germline V gene encodes CDR1 SNHLY and CDR2 FYNNEI. The CDR3 sequence: CASSVQGGLDGYTF. The CDR3 DNA reads TGTGCCAGCAGTGTCCAAGGGGGCCTCGATGGCTACACCTTC.

The CDR3 DNA is TGTGCCAGCAGTCGCTGGGCTGGAGAGACCCAGTACTTC. Protein product: CASSRWAGETQYF. The chain recombines TRBV6-5 with TRBJ2-5; D is ambiguous. The CDR3 loop spans 13 amino acids. The V end lost 5 bases, the J end lost 4 bases, and 11 bases lay between the germline ends. CDR1 MNHEY and CDR2 SVGAGI come from the germline V gene.

The genes are TRBV5-8 and TRBJ2-7; possible D gene TRBD2, 6 bases. CDR3 length equals 14 residues. The ends were cut back, 5 bases at V and 5 bases at J, with 17 bases in the middle. The germline V gene has CDR1 SGHTS and CDR2 YDEGEE. As DNA, the CDR3 is TGTGCCAGCAGGACCCTCGGGGGAGGTCACGAGCAGTACTTC. The encoded protein is CASRTLGGGHEQYF.

The chain employs TRBV14 and TRBJ2-3; D is unclear. CDR1 is SGHDN, CDR2 FVKESK, per germline. This CDR3 region has 14 residues. V lost 5 bases to trimming and J lost 2 bases, with 11 bases between them. CDR3 bases: TGTGCCAGCAGCTGGGGTCGAGCCACAGATACGCAGTATTTT. Translated: CASSWGRATDTQYF. Together with reference TRBV14 and TRBJ2-3, the CDR3 gives the full variable domain: EAGVTQFPSHSVIEKGQTVTLRCDPISGHDNLYWYRRVMGKEIKFLLHFVKESKQDESGMPNNRFLAERTGGTYSTLKVQPAELEDSGVYFCASSWGRATDTQYFGPGTRLTVL.

The rearrangement uses TRBV9 and TRBJ2-3; 8 nucleotides line up with TRBD2. The CDR3 has 17 residues. From germline, CDR1 is SGDLS and CDR2 YYNGEE. V trimming: 4 bases; J trimming: 3 bases; junction bases outside the gene matches: 13. CDR3: CASSSFYAGGSTDTQYF. The DNA for the CDR3 is TGTGCCAGCAGCTCCTTTTATGCGGGAGGTTCGACAGATACGCAGTATTTT.

As regards this clone: Other DNA sequences of this sample code for an identical CDR3. This rearrangement joins TRBV25-1 to TRBJ2-5; D call uncertain. Germline assignment: CDR1 MGHDK and CDR2 SYGVNS. Deletions cut 4 bases from V and 4 bases from J, with 4 bases between. The CDR3 is made up of 11 amino acids. CDR3 region: CASSVRETQYF. CDR3 DNA sequence: TGTGCCAGCAGTGTGCGAGAGACCCAGTACTTC. Complete variable domain (other parts from reference TRBV25-1 and TRBJ2-5): EADIYQTPRYLVIGTGKKITLECSQTMGHDKMYWYQQDPGMELHLIHYSYGVNSTEKGDLSSESTVSRIRTEHFPLTLESARPSHTSQYLCASSVRETQYFGPGTRLLVL.

This chain joins TRBV2 and TRBJ2-5; 10 bases line up with TRBD1. The closer fit of TRBJ2-7 to the DNA end suggests the J call may be wrong. Germline assignment: CDR1 SNHLY and CDR2 FYNNEI. The CDR3 is made up of 14 amino acids. DNA of the CDR3: TGTGCCAGCAGTGAGACAGGGGGCCTTTACGAGCAGTACTTC. Translated, it gives CASSETGGLYEQYF.

The chain is built from TRBV7-9 and TRBJ2-7; 12 bases map to TRBD2. The germline V gene encodes CDR1 SEHNR and CDR2 FQNEAQ (reference sequence). Germline trimming cut 5 bases from V and 1 base from J; bases unmatched to any gene: 6. The length of the CDR3 is 16 residues. CDR3 residues: CASSNPSGRESYEQYF. The CDR3 DNA is TGTGCCAGCAGCAACCCTAGCGGGAGGGAGTCCTACGAGCAGTACTTC.

In its sample, this clone was seen a few times. CDR3 DNA sequence: TGTGCCAGCAGCCCGTATTGGAGGGTAGAAGAGACCCAGTACTTC. Translated, it gives CASSPYWRVEETQYF. This chain connects TRBV7-8 to TRBJ2-5; D is possibly TRBD2 (6 bases). V was shortened by 5 bases and J by 3 bases, with 16 bases between the two germline ends. This CDR3 region has 15 residues. Germline CDR1 and CDR2: SGHVS and FQNEAQ.

Remarks on this clone: Other DNA sequences in the sample encode the same CDR3. This chain connects TRBV7-9 to TRBJ1-1; D is unclear. The V end was cut by 2 bases, the J end by 1 base, with 5 bases between. The CDR3 loop spans 13 amino acids. The germline V gene has CDR1 SEHNR and CDR2 FQNEAQ (reference sequence). Here the CDR3 DNA reads TGTGCCAGCAGCTTATTGCAGAACACTGAAGCTTTCTTT. This codes for CASSLLQNTEAFF.

This clone was observed a few times. In DNA form, the CDR3 reads TGTGCCAGCAGCTCTGGATCTAGCGGGTCCTACGAGCAGTACTTC. This gives the protein CASSSGSSGSYEQYF. The genes are TRBV7-2 and TRBJ2-7, with 8 bases identical to TRBD2. The CDR3 runs to 15 residues. Germline assignment: CDR1 SGHTA and CDR2 FQGNSA. The V gene end was trimmed by 4 bases and the J gene end by 1 base; junction bases not matched to a gene: 6.

V gene TRBV12-5 combines with J gene TRBJ2-2, with 7 bases lining up with TRBD1. CDR1 and CDR2 from the germline V gene are LGHNT and FRNRAP. The CDR3 runs to 16 residues. Germline trimming cut 5 bases from V and 0 bases from J; bases unmatched to any gene: 6. The CDR3 DNA is TGTGCTAGTGGTGCTCCCGGGACAGCGAACACCGGGGAGCTGTTTTTT. Amino acid sequence: CASGAPGTANTGELFF.

V and J are TRBV10-1 and TRBJ2-2; no definite D call. The germline V gene has CDR1 WNHNN and CDR2 SYGVQD (reference sequence). The CDR3 covers 11 residues. V was shortened by 8 bases and J by 8 bases, with 9 bases between the two germline ends. The CDR3 nucleotides are TGCGCCAGCTACCATTCTGGGGAGCTGTTTTTT. This encodes CASYHSGELFF.

As for this clone: Other nucleotide sequences from this sample produce the same CDR3. The chain has TRBV18 and TRBJ2-1; 10 positions agree with TRBD2. Germline CDR1 reads KGHSH; CDR2 reads LQKENI. The CDR3 extends over 16 amino acids. J lost 2 bases, V lost 1 base, and 2 bases had no gene match. CDR3 nucleotide sequence: TGTGCCAGCTCACCACGGACTAGCGGCACCTACAATGAGCAGTTCTTC. Translated: CASSPRTSGTYNEQFF.

This CDR3 reads CSARRVTELFF. The CDR3 DNA reads TGCAGTGCTAGACGCGTAACCGAGCTGTTTTTT. The chain links TRBV20-1 to TRBJ1-4, with D hard to call. Germline V gives CDR1 DFQATT, CDR2 SNEGSKA (reference sequence). CDR3 length equals 11 residues. The V and J ends lost 2 bases and 14 bases respectively, with 12 bases between them.

The CDR3 DNA reads TGTGCCAGCAGCCTCCGGGACGGCACCTACGAGCAGTACTTC. It translates to CASSLRDGTYEQYF. The chain combines TRBV27 with TRBJ2-7, with D possibly being TRBD1 or TRBD2 (5 bases each). Trimming shortened V by 6 bases and J by 2 bases, and 14 bases separated the two germline ends. This CDR3 has 14 amino acids. Germline V CDR1 and CDR2: MNHEY, SMNVEV (reference sequence).

The rearrangement uses TRBV6-4 and TRBJ2-2; TRBD1 agrees at 8 bases. There are 15 residues in the CDR3. Per the germline V gene, CDR1 is MRHNA and CDR2 is SNTAGT. V shed 6 bases, J shed 4 bases, and the junction held 7 bases outside the gene matches. CDR3 bases: TGTGCCAGCAGACGAACAGGGGGAGGCACCGGGGAGCTGTTTTTT. Residues: CASRRTGGGTGELFF.

This clone was seen a few times. The chain has TRBV5-4 and TRBJ2-5; D may be TRBD1 or TRBD2 (6 bases each). V lost 0 bases and J 4 bases, leaving 10 bases between the germline ends. CDR3 length: 14 residues. CDR1 and CDR2 (germline): SGHNT, YYREEE (reference sequence). The CDR3 nucleotides are TGTGCCAGCAGCTTGGTGGGGGGCGGAGAGACCCAGTACTTC. It is translated as CASSLVGGGETQYF.

This clone has only a few counts. J is TRBJ2-3 and V is TRBV7-2; 7 nucleotides align to TRBD2. Germline V gene lookup returns CDR1 SGHTA and CDR2 FQGNSA. J was trimmed by 2 bases and V by 5 bases; bases with no gene match: 7. There are 15 residues in the CDR3. The CDR3 here is CASSIRAGFTDTQYF. CDR3 nucleotide sequence: TGTGCCAGCAGCATAAGAGCGGGGTTCACAGATACGCAGTATTTT.

This clone was detected a few times. The chain joins TRBV18 to TRBJ2-7; the match to TRBD2 covers 15 bases. CDR3 length: 17 amino acids. V was clipped by 3 bases and J by 2 bases; unmatched bases: 5. Looked up from germline, CDR1 is KGHSH and CDR2 is LQKENI. The CDR3, as DNA: TGTGCCAGCTCACCGGGACTAGCGGGAGGTAATACCTACGAGCAGTACTTC. Its protein is CASSPGLAGGNTYEQYF.

This chain links TRBV7-9 with TRBJ2-7; 11 bases agree with TRBD1. The germline V gene has CDR1 SEHNR and CDR2 FQNEAQ (reference sequence). This CDR3 has 15 residues. Trimming at V came to 5 bases and at J to 6 bases, leaving 9 bases not matched to a gene. CDR3 sequence (DNA): TGTGCCAGCAGCCCGTACCGGGACAGGGGGTCCGAGCAGTACTTC. It is translated as CASSPYRDRGSEQYF. The full variable domain, its missing parts supplied by reference TRBV7-9 and TRBJ2-7, is DTGVSQNPRHKITKRGQNVTFRCDPISEHNRLYWYRQTLGQGPEFLTYFQNEAQLEKSRLLSDRFSAERPKGSFSTLEIQRTEQGDSAMYLCASSPYRDRGSEQYFGPGTRLTVT.

Comments on this clone: At the DNA level, this CDR3 is encoded by other sequences in the same sample as well. This sequence joins TRBV18 and TRBJ2-5, with D tentatively TRBD2 (6 bases). Trimming shortened V by 3 bases and J by 1 base, and 6 bases separated the two germline ends. The length of the CDR3 is 13 residues. Germline V gene lookup returns CDR1 KGHSH and CDR2 LQKENI. In DNA, the CDR3 is TGTGCCAGCTCACCGGGGGGCCAAGAGACCCAGTACTTC. Its translation is CASSPGGQETQYF.

This chain joins TRBV7-9 and TRBJ2-7, with D possibly being TRBD1 (6 bases). The CDR3 length is 13 residues. CDR1 and CDR2 from the germline V gene are SEHNR and FQNEAQ (reference sequence). Trimming took off 5 bases at V and 3 bases at J, with 11 bases between the two ends. The CDR3 loop is CASSVDRHYEQYF. In DNA, the CDR3 is TGTGCCAGCAGCGTGGACAGACACTACGAGCAGTACTTC.